Listed below are T cell receptor beta chains from one sample, sequenced in a study of shared clonotypes between healthy human individuals. Profiled with immunoSEQ multiplex PCR; TCRdb holds only in-frame clones, not every one. The sample holds some 2,500,000 clones, approximately 93% seen once. The specimen sequenced was naive CD4+ T cells from PBMCs. The receptors here all came from a man younger than 35 in good health. Some clones in this sample may be carry-over from other donors' samples. Both conserved end residues are part of each CDR3. A D gene is named only where the DNA matches it firmly. A row's size may be missing; if present it is once, few, many or a size class.

TRBV19	TRBJ1-2	NA	NA	TGTGCCAGTAGTATTCTGGCGGGGGAGACTGGCTACACCTTC	CASSILAGETGYTF
TRBV7-6	TRBJ2-3	NA	TRBD2	TGTGCCAGCAGCTTTAGCGGGAGGAGCACAGATACGCAGTATTTT	CASSFSGRSTDTQYF
TRBV6-1	TRBJ2-1	NA	TRBD1	TGTGCCACCTACAGGGGCGCTTACAATGAGCAGTTCTTC	CATYRGAYNEQFF
TRBV6-6	TRBJ2-7	once	NA	TGTGCCAGCAGTCCAGCCAGGGCAGGGCGAGCCTACGAGCAGTACTTC	CASSPARAGRAYEQYF
TRBV10-3	TRBJ2-1	NA	TRBD2	TGTGCCATCAGTGCCAGCGGGAGGGCCTACAATGAGCAGTTCTTC	CAISASGRAYNEQFF
TRBV28	TRBJ1-2	NA	NA	TGTGCCAGCAGTCTCGGGACCCTGGGAGGCTACACCTTC	CASSLGTLGGYTF
TRBV7-9	TRBJ2-5	NA	TRBD2	TGTGCCAGCAGCTTAGACGTGCGGGAGACGGGGGAGACCCAGTACTTC	CASSLDVRETGETQYF
TRBV13	TRBJ2-5	NA	TRBD2	TGTGCCAGCAGCTTAGGCCGGCGTACTAGCGGAGAAGAGACCCAGTACTTC	CASSLGRRTSGEETQYF
TRBV6-5	TRBJ2-7	NA	NA	TGTGCCAGCAGCACAATCCGGGACGGGAACTACGAGCAGTACTTC	CASSTIRDGNYEQYF
TRBV5-4	TRBJ2-7	NA	NA	TGTGCCAGCAGCTTGCAGGACGGTTACGAGCAGTACTTC	CASSLQDGYEQYF
TRBV4-3	TRBJ2-7	NA	TRBD2	TGCGCCAGCAGCCAAGGGGCTAGCGGATTATCCTACGAGCAGTACTTC	CASSQGASGLSYEQYF
TRBV15	TRBJ2-3	NA	NA	TGTGCCACCAGCAGGGGGACGGCCCTCGGCACAGATACGCAGTATTTT	CATSRGTALGTDTQYF
TRBV5-5	TRBJ1-4	NA	NA	TGTGCCAGCAGCCGGGGGTTTGAAAAACTGTTTTTT	CASSRGFEKLFF
TRBV15	TRBJ2-3	NA	NA	TGTGCCACCAGCAAACAACTACCCAGTAACCGGGATACGCAGTATTTT	CATSKQLPSNRDTQYF
TRBV7-9	TRBJ2-5	NA	TRBD1	TGTGCCAGCAGCCCTTGGACAGGGGGCCGCCAAGAGACCCAGTACTTC	CASSPWTGGRQETQYF
TRBV27	TRBJ1-1	NA	NA	TGTGCCAGCAGCTGGGATCGGCGAGGTGAGAACACTGAAGCTTTCTTT	CASSWDRRGENTEAFF
TRBV4-1	TRBJ1-1	NA	NA	TGCGCCAGCAGCCAACCTGGGGCGGGCTCAGGGAGGACTGAAGCTTTCTTT	CASSQPGAGSGRTEAFF
TRBV7-9	TRBJ1-2	NA	NA	TGTGCCACCCTGATCGAATCAGGATACGGCTACACCTTC	CATLIESGYGYTF
TRBV5-1	TRBJ2-5	NA	NA	TGCGCCAGCAGCTTGGGTGACAGCGCGCAAGAGACCCAGTACTTC	CASSLGDSAQETQYF
TRBV2	TRBJ2-2	NA	TRBD2	TGTGCCAGCGCTCGGGATCTAGCGGGGGAGGGGGAGCTGTTTTTT	CASARDLAGEGELFF
TRBV6-5	TRBJ1-5	NA	NA	TGTGCCAGCAGTTACCGGGGCGGACAGCCCCAGCATTTT	CASSYRGGQPQHF
TRBV4-2	TRBJ2-3	NA	NA	TGTGCCAGCAGCCAAGAACCAAGCTGGCCAGATACGCAGTATTTT	CASSQEPSWPDTQYF
TRBV4-2	TRBJ1-6	NA	NA	TGTGCCAGCAGCCTTCGGGACTTAGATAATTCACCCCTCCACTTT	CASSLRDLDNSPLHF
TRBV2	TRBJ2-2	once	TRBD1	TGTGCCAGCAGTTCCCGGACAGGGGCTACCGGGGAGCTGTTTTTT	CASSSRTGATGELFF
TRBV30	TRBJ1-1	NA	NA	TGTGCCTGGAGAAGACAGACCAACACTGAAGCTTTCTTT	CAWRRQTNTEAFF
TRBV4-2	TRBJ2-1	NA	NA	TGTGCCAGCAGCCAACAACTTCGGACGGTGTACAATGAGCAGTTCTTC	CASSQQLRTVYNEQFF
TRBV5-6	TRBJ2-1	NA	TRBD2	TGTGCCAGCAGCTTGGGGACTAGCGTCTACAATGAGCAGTTCTTC	CASSLGTSVYNEQFF
TRBV9	TRBJ1-1	NA	NA	TGTGCCAGCAGCGTAGCTGGCAGGGAGGGGGGTGAAGCTTTCTTT	CASSVAGREGGEAFF
TRBV29-1	TRBJ2-7	NA	NA	TGCAGCGTTAAGTTCCCCACCTTCTACGAGCAGTACTTC	CSVKFPTFYEQYF
TRBV5-1	TRBJ1-1	NA	TRBD1	TGCGCCAGCAGCTTAGGGACAGGGGCGGCCACTGAAGCTTTCTTT	CASSLGTGAATEAFF
TRBV5-1	TRBJ2-7	NA	NA	TGCGCCAGCAGGTTCTCGACTAGGGGAACCTACGAGCAGTACTTC	CASRFSTRGTYEQYF
TRBV7-2	TRBJ1-4	NA	NA	TGTGCCAGCAGCTCGGGACGGTCGTGGTTGGCAACTAATGAAAAACTGTTTTTT	CASSSGRSWLATNEKLFF
TRBV7-3	TRBJ2-3	NA	NA	TGTGCCAGCAGCTTAACAGGGGGGAGGTCAGATACGCAGTATTTT	CASSLTGGRSDTQYF
TRBV27	TRBJ1-1	NA	NA	TGTGCCAGCAGCCGAACCGCGACAGGAGACACTGAAGCTTTCTTT	CASSRTATGDTEAFF
TRBV5-1	TRBJ2-2	NA	TRBD2	TGCGCCAGCAGCTTGGATGGCGGGGGAGGCGGGGAGCTGTTTTTT	CASSLDGGGGGELFF
TRBV30	TRBJ1-3	NA	NA	TGTGCCTGGGCGATGTGGGGGAACACCATATATTTT	CAWAMWGNTIYF
TRBV4-3	TRBJ1-2	NA	NA	TGCGCCAGCAGCCAAGACACAGGACTCTATGGCTACACCTTC	CASSQDTGLYGYTF
TRBV10-3	TRBJ1-3	NA	NA	TGTGCCATCAGTGACCACCGAGGGGGGGACTCTGGAAACACCATATATTTT	CAISDHRGGDSGNTIYF
TRBV28	TRBJ2-7	NA	TRBD2	TGTGCCAGCAGACCCGGGACTAGCGTACCCTACGAGCAGTACTTC	CASRPGTSVPYEQYF
TRBV11-2	TRBJ2-1	NA	NA	TGTGCCAGCACTCTAGGGCTAGCCGCCTACAATGAGCAGTTCTTC	CASTLGLAAYNEQFF
TRBV5-1	TRBJ2-3	NA	NA	TGCGCCAGCACCTTAGGACAGCCGACAAAAGATACGCAGTATTTT	CASTLGQPTKDTQYF
TRBV13	TRBJ1-5	few	NA	TGTGCCAGCAGCTTAAAGCAGGGTTTGGGCAATCAGCCCCAGCATTTT	CASSLKQGLGNQPQHF
TRBV5-1	TRBJ2-5	once	NA	TGCGCCAGCAGCTTGGAGTGGATGCAAGAGACCCAGTACTTC	CASSLEWMQETQYF
TRBV7-2	TRBJ2-5	NA	NA	TGTGCCAGCACAATGGGGACATTGCGTGAGACCCAGTACTTC	CASTMGTLRETQYF
TRBV29-1	TRBJ2-1	NA	NA	TGCAGCGCCGGACAGTACAATGAGCAGTTCTTC	CSAGQYNEQFF
TRBV5-1	TRBJ2-5	NA	NA	TGCGCCAGCAGAGCTCCGGGACTGCCAGAGACCCAGTACTTC	CASRAPGLPETQYF
TRBV20-1	TRBJ2-7	NA	TRBD1	TGCAGTGCTCGGGGACAGGGGGATTACTTC	CSARGQGDYF
TRBV6-4	TRBJ2-2	NA	NA	TGTGCCAGCAGTGACTCCATGAACCCCGGGGAGCTGTTTTTT	CASSDSMNPGELFF
TRBV6-5	TRBJ2-1	once	NA	TGTGCCAGCAGCCGGTTTGGGGGCAGTAGTGAGCAGTTCTTC	CASSRFGGSSEQFF
TRBV27	TRBJ2-5	NA	TRBD2	TGTGCCAGCAAGACTAGCGGGAGAAGAGAGACCCAGTACTTC	CASKTSGRRETQYF
TRBV11-2	TRBJ2-1	NA	NA	TGTGCCAGCAGCTTTAGTGGGGCTTGGGGTGAGCAGTTCTTC	CASSFSGAWGEQFF
TRBV7-8	TRBJ1-5	NA	NA	TGTGCCAGCAGCCGGAACAGGGGCAATCAGCCCCAGCATTTT	CASSRNRGNQPQHF
TRBV27	TRBJ1-1	NA	NA	TGTGCCAGCAGTTTATTCGGGAACACTGAAGCTTTCTTT	CASSLFGNTEAFF
TRBV28	TRBJ2-1	NA	NA	TGTGCCAGCAGCCCAGCGTCTGACTCTCTAGGGAATGAGCAGTTCTTC	CASSPASDSLGNEQFF
TRBV28	TRBJ1-1	NA	TRBD1	TGTGCCAGCAGTTTATCCCGCTACAGGGGTGAAGCTTTCTTT	CASSLSRYRGEAFF
TRBV6-6	TRBJ2-7	NA	TRBD1	TGTGCCAGCAGACCGGGACAGGGCCACTACGAGCAGTACTTC	CASRPGQGHYEQYF
TRBV19	TRBJ1-1	few	NA	TGTGCCAGTAGCCACGTGAGATGGAACACTGAAGCTTTCTTT	CASSHVRWNTEAFF
TRBV6-5	TRBJ2-7	NA	NA	TGTGCCAGCAGTTACTCAGTGGGGTCGGCCTACGAGCAGTACTTC	CASSYSVGSAYEQYF
TRBV5-5	TRBJ2-3	NA	NA	TGTGCCAGCAGCCCAGACTGGGCTAGCACAGATACGCAGTATTTT	CASSPDWASTDTQYF
TRBV5-1	TRBJ2-5	NA	TRBD1	TGCGCCAGCAGCTTTGAGGGGGCGGAGACCCAGTACTTC	CASSFEGAETQYF